These T cell receptor beta chains were read from a single sample in a study of response to subunit inactivated influenza vaccine. TCRdb processed the RT-PCR reads anew with MiXCR; each CDR3 protein has one entry. The sample gives about 650,000 distinct CDR3 sequences, 15% to 17% of which show up once; approximately 10% is in the top ten. The sample was PBMCs from blood, taken 12 days after vaccination. The source is a man aged 45-65 years who received an inactivated influenza vaccine. CDR3s include the opening cysteine and the closing phenylalanine or tryptophan. A D gene is named only where the DNA matches it firmly. Expanded clones are given a class, and other clones once, few, many or no size at all.

abundance	v_gene	j_gene	d_gene	len	CDR3aa	CDR3nt
few	TRBV7-2	TRBJ2-7	TRBD1	16	CASSFLPGQGAWEQYF	TGTGCCAGCAGCTTTCTCCCGGGACAGGGGGCGTGGGAGCAGTACTTC
few	TRBV5-1	TRBJ2-7	.	18	CASSLGLPRASDSYEQYF	TGCGCCAGCAGCTTGGGCCTACCCCGGGCTAGCGACTCCTACGAGCAGTACTTC
many	TRBV29-1	TRBJ2-3	TRBD2	15	CSVEPPAGDPDTQYF	TGCAGCGTTGAACCCCCGGCGGGAGACCCAGATACGCAGTATTTT
.	TRBV6-5	TRBJ1-2	.	12	CASRTERYGYTF	TGTGCCAGCAGGACAGAGCGCTATGGCTACACCTTC
.	TRBV5-6	TRBJ2-3	.	14	CASSVPGRTDTQYF	TGTGCCAGCAGCGTTCCGGGCCGCACAGATACGCAGTATTTT
many	TRBV5-1	TRBJ2-4	.	15	CASNEEPRAKNIQYF	TGCGCCAGCAATGAGGAGCCGCGGGCCAAAAACATTCAGTACTTC
few	TRBV6-1	TRBJ1-3	.	15	CASKTIGGSGNTIYF	TGTGCCAGCAAGACCATTGGGGGCTCTGGAAACACCATATATTTT
few	TRBV7-9	TRBJ1-3	TRBD1	15	CASSLRTGHGNTIYF	TGTGCCAGCAGCTTAAGGACAGGGCATGGAAACACCATATATTTT
.	TRBV4-3	TRBJ2-1	TRBD2	13	CASSQGLAGEFFF	TGCGCCAGCAGCCAAGGGCTAGCGGGAGAGTTCTTCTTC
many	TRBV4-2	TRBJ2-1	.	14	CASSQKGRGDAQFF	TGTGCCAGCAGCCAAAAGGGGAGAGGGGACGCGCAGTTCTTC
.	TRBV2	TRBJ2-1	.	13	CASRGDLRNEQFF	TGTGCCAGCCGCGGGGATTTGAGGAATGAGCAGTTCTTC
many	TRBV20-1	TRBJ2-7	.	13	CSAELSGSSEQYF	TGCAGTGCTGAGTTGTCGGGATCTAGCGAGCAGTACTTC
.	TRBV20-1	TRBJ2-5	TRBD2	15	CSARGVASGQETQYF	TGCAGTGCTAGGGGCGTTGCTAGCGGCCAAGAGACCCAGTACTTC
.	TRBV5-8	TRBJ2-1	.	16	CASSLLGGGIYNEQFF	TGTGCCAGCAGCTTGCTCGGAGGGGGCATCTACAATGAGCAGTTCTTC
.	TRBV5-1	TRBJ2-5	TRBD1	15	CASSSGQGFGETQYF	TGCGCCAGCAGCTCGGGACAGGGGTTCGGAGAGACCCAGTACTTC
few	TRBV7-2	TRBJ2-7	TRBD2	14	CASSFGLATYEQYF	TGTGCCAGCAGCTTTGGACTAGCGACGTACGAGCAGTACTTC
.	TRBV7-6	TRBJ1-3	.	15	CASSLEEGSGNTIYF	TGTGCCAGCAGCTTAGAGGAGGGCTCTGGAAACACCATATATTTT
few	TRBV6-1	TRBJ2-2	.	13	CASRRTLGGELFF	TGTGCCAGCAGAAGGACATTAGGCGGGGAGCTGTTTTTT
few	TRBV2	TRBJ2-5	.	13	CASNQNRGETQYF	TGTGCCAGCAATCAGAACCGCGGAGAGACCCAGTACTTC
many	TRBV6-2/TRBV6-3	TRBJ2-1	TRBD2	18	CASSYMSTTSGRGDEQFF	TGTGCCAGCAGTTACATGTCGACAACGAGCGGGAGAGGGGATGAGCAGTTCTTC
few	TRBV7-2	TRBJ2-5	.	17	CASSPEEGHKPQETQYF	TGTGCCAGCAGCCCAGAAGAGGGACACAAGCCACAAGAGACCCAGTACTTC
.	TRBV15	TRBJ2-3	.	13	CATSRDLRVAQYF	TGTGCCACCAGCAGAGATTTAAGGGTAGCGCAGTATTTT
.	TRBV29-1	TRBJ2-7	TRBD2	16	CSVGVNRGGRTYEQYF	TGCAGCGTTGGGGTCAATCGGGGCGGGAGAACCTACGAGCAGTACTTC
few	TRBV20-1	TRBJ2-7	.	11	CSARREDEQYF	TGCAGTGCTAGAAGGGAGGACGAGCAGTACTTC
.	TRBV12-3/TRBV12-4	TRBJ2-1	.	12	CASSPPTAEQFF	TGTGCCAGCAGTCCCCCGACAGCTGAGCAGTTCTTC
many	TRBV12-3/TRBV12-4	TRBJ2-1	.	13	CASSGDSYNEQFF	TGTGCCAGCAGCGGTGACTCCTACAATGAGCAGTTCTTC
few	TRBV14	TRBJ2-7	.	16	CASSQVRGRGSYEQYF	TGTGCCAGCAGCCAAGTACGGGGAAGAGGATCCTACGAGCAGTACTTC
few	TRBV5-1	TRBJ2-7	TRBD1	15	CASSPGQGATYEQYF	TGCGCCAGCAGCCCCGGACAGGGTGCGACCTACGAGCAGTACTTC
.	TRBV29-1	TRBJ1-1	.	16	CSVEDPYRVENTEAFF	TGCAGCGTTGAAGACCCCTACAGGGTGGAAAACACTGAAGCTTTCTTT
.	TRBV19	TRBJ2-5	TRBD1	13	CASSTTGQETQYF	TGTGCCAGTAGTACGACAGGGCAAGAGACCCAGTACTTC
few	TRBV12-3/TRBV12-4	TRBJ2-3	TRBD2	14	CASSFSAGGRLEYF	TGTGCCAGCAGTTTTTCAGCGGGAGGCCGGTTGGAGTATTTT
.	TRBV9	TRBJ2-5	.	16	CASSVGAGGAQETQYF	TGTGCCAGCAGCGTAGGGGCTGGGGGCGCCCAGGAGACCCAGTACTTC
.	TRBV10-3	TRBJ1-2	TRBD1	14	CAISQNRGPDGYTF	TGTGCCATCAGTCAAAACAGGGGCCCGGATGGCTACACCTTC
few	TRBV12-3/TRBV12-4	TRBJ2-3	.	12	CASRAGPDTQYF	TGTGCCAGCAGAGCGGGCCCGGATACGCAGTATTTT
.	TRBV5-1	TRBJ2-5	.	14	CASSLGGLQETQYF	TGCGCCAGCAGCTTGGGAGGACTTCAAGAGACCCAGTACTTC
.	TRBV5-1	TRBJ2-6	.	13	CASSYPGANVLTF	TGCGCCAGCAGCTATCCTGGGGCCAACGTCCTGACTTTC
.	TRBV15	TRBJ1-2	TRBD1	14	CATSARDSLYGYTF	TGTGCCACCAGCGCCCGGGACAGCCTCTATGGCTACACCTTC
.	TRBV6-1	TRBJ1-1	TRBD1	13	CASSLGTGNEAFF	TGTGCCAGCAGCCTCGGGACAGGGAATGAAGCTTTCTTT
.	TRBV29-1	TRBJ2-1	.	11	CSVEITIEQFF	TGCAGCGTTGAAATTACGATTGAGCAGTTCTTC
few	TRBV3-1	TRBJ2-7	TRBD2	16	CASSQERTSGGYEQYF	TGTGCCAGCAGCCAAGAGAGGACTAGCGGAGGCTACGAGCAGTACTTC